This T cell receptor beta chain was sequenced in a study of CD8 T cells in Susac syndrome. When the RNA was reverse transcribed, random hexamers were used with an input of about 0.5 to 1 ug. The amplification used immunoSEQ multiplex PCR on TCR beta CDR3; it spanned 54 Vbeta and 13 Jbeta. TCRdb re-called the immunoSEQ multiplex PCR reads with MiXCR, one entry per CDR3 protein. This table has about 200,000 distinct CDR3 sequences, around 90% appearing once. Sequencing of TCR beta was performed on blood CD8+ T cells and on blood CD4+ T cells. Germline V gives CDR1 DFQATT, CDR2 SNEGSKA (reference sequence). V was pared by 0 bases and J by 0 bases, with 12 bases between. This CDR3 is built from 16 residues.

The clonotype was recovered from a human donor with Susac syndrome. Specimen: CD4+ T cells from PBMCs. The chain has TRBV20-1 and TRBJ1-3; no firm D call. As DNA, the CDR3 is TGCAGTGCTAGAGATCGCGGCGTTGTCTCTGGAAACACCATATATTTT. Translated: CSARDRGVVSGNTIYF.